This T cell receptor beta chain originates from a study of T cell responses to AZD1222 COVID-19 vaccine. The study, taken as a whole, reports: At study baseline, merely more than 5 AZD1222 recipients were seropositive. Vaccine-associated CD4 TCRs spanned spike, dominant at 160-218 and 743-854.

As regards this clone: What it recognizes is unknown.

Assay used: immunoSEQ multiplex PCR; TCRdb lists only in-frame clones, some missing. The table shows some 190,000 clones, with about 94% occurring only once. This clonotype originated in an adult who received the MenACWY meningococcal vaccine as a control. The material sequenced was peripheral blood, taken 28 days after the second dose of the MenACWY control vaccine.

Here the CDR3 reads CSVVGLWGGTEAFF. The CDR3, as DNA: TGCAGCGTTGTGGGGCTCTGGGGCGGGACTGAAGCTTTCTTT. The rearrangement links TRBV29-1 to TRBJ1-1, with TRBD1 as a possible D gene (5 bases). Trimming pared 4 bases from V and 5 bases from J, leaving 17 bases between. This CDR3 is built from 14 residues. Germline lookup yields CDR1 SQVTM and CDR2 ANQGSEA. Variable domain in full (rest from reference TRBV29-1 and TRBJ1-1): SAVISQKPSRDICQRGTSLTIQCQVDSQVTMMFWYRQQPGQSLTLIATANQGSEATYESGFVIDKFPISRPNLTFSTLTVSNMSPEDSSIYLCSVVGLWGGTEAFFGQGTRLTVV.